This T cell receptor (beta chain) was observed in a study of blood T cells in healthy people across ages. In this sample, this clonotype turned up a few times. After removal of 4 bases from V and 7 bases from J, the junction contained 11 bases not matched to a gene. In germline, CDR1 is SGHRS, CDR2 YFSETQ. The CDR3 loop spans 15 amino acids. A sample-barcoded 5' primer and a J-beta primer mix were used in a second PCR of about 7 to 12 cycles. Each cDNA molecule was tagged by a template-switch adaptor that had 12 random nucleotides. TCRdb fed the 5' RACE reads into MiXCR, producing one record per CDR3 protein. Here the sample spans 1.2 million to 1.5 million distinct CDR3 sequences, approximately 42% being singletons.

The sequenced sample consisted of blood. This receptor was taken from a woman aged 18-29 years in good health. The V and J genes are TRBV5-1 and TRBJ2-7; TRBD2 agrees at 10 bases. The CDR3 here is CASSSSGGYYNEQYF. The CDR3 nucleotides are TGCGCCAGCAGCAGTAGCGGGGGGTACTACAATGAGCAGTACTTC.